This is a list of T cell receptor beta chains from one sample in a study of blood T cell repertoires in COVID-19. Produced via immunoSEQ multiplex PCR; TCRdb's table is partial and in-frame only. The profile shows 90,000 to 120,000 clones, 88% of them singletons. Material: peripheral blood. Receptors originate from a middle-aged man with active or convalescent COVID-19. Each CDR3 is given with its conserved first and last residue. D genes are given only for firm matches. The listing skips clone size in some rows; elsewhere it reads once, few, many or a size class.

V gene,clone size,D gene,J gene,CDR3 DNA,CDR3 protein
TRBV7-8,NA,TRBD2,TRBJ2-1,TGTGCCAGCAGTCCGGGGACTAGCGACTACAATGAGCAGTTCTTC,CASSPGTSDYNEQFF
TRBV2,NA,NA,TRBJ2-5,TGTGCCAGCAGTGAAGAGAGGAGCGGAACCTACTTC,CASSEERSGTYF
TRBV5-6,few,TRBD1,TRBJ2-5,TGTGCCAGCAGCACCGGGACAGCGGCCCAAGAGACCCAGTACTTC,CASSTGTAAQETQYF
TRBV9,NA,NA,TRBJ2-5,TGTGCCAGCAGCGCCGACAATAAAGAGACCCAGTACTTC,CASSADNKETQYF
TRBV12-3/TRBV12-4,NA,NA,TRBJ2-1,TGTGCCAGCAGTTTAGATGTACTCGCGCGGTTCTTC,CASSLDVLARFF
TRBV28,NA,TRBD1,TRBJ1-2,TGTGCCAGCAGTCCATGGGACAGTGACTATGGCTACACCTTC,CASSPWDSDYGYTF
TRBV6-1,NA,NA,TRBJ1-1,TGTGCCAGCAGTGAAGGGAGGAACACTGAAGCTTTCTTT,CASSEGRNTEAFF
TRBV28,medium-sized,TRBD2,TRBJ2-3,TGTGCCAGCAGTTTTAAAACTAGCGGGCTCTCAGATACGCAGTATTTT,CASSFKTSGLSDTQYF
TRBV3-1/TRBV3-2,NA,NA,TRBJ1-5,TGTGCCAGCAGCCAAGCCCTTCTTCATCAGCCCCAGCATTTT,CASSQALLHQPQHF
TRBV6-5,NA,NA,TRBJ1-2,TGTGCCAGCAGGGCCCAGTCGTACTATGGCTACACCTTC,CASRAQSYYGYTF
TRBV10-3,once,NA,TRBJ2-4,TGTGCCATCAGTGCCCCTCAGGGTGGAAACATTCAGTACTTC,CAISAPQGGNIQYF
TRBV28,NA,NA,TRBJ1-2,TGTGCCAGCAGTTTTATCTTAGCACGGTTTAACTATGGCTACACCTTC,CASSFILARFNYGYTF
TRBV7-8,NA,NA,TRBJ2-7,TGTGCCAGCAGCCCGACACGGGACAACTCCTACGAGCAGTACTTC,CASSPTRDNSYEQYF
TRBV28,NA,NA,TRBJ1-5,TGTGCCAGCAGTTTAATCTCGGCGGAGGGCAATCAGCCCCAGCATTTT,CASSLISAEGNQPQHF
TRBV2,NA,TRBD1,TRBJ1-4,TGTGCCAGCAGTGAAGACAGGGGGCCAAATGAAAAACTGTTTTTT,CASSEDRGPNEKLFF
TRBV18,NA,TRBD2,TRBJ2-3,TGTGCCAGCTCACCACGGGGACTAGCGGGCAGCACAGATACGCAGTATTTT,CASSPRGLAGSTDTQYF
TRBV7-6,NA,NA,TRBJ2-3,TGTGCCAGCAGCTCCACCGGGACTCACACAGATACGCAGTATTTT,CASSSTGTHTDTQYF
TRBV6-6,NA,TRBD1,TRBJ2-7,TGTGCCAGCCAACGGACAGGGGGGTCCTACGAGCAGTACTTC,CASQRTGGSYEQYF
TRBV21-1,NA,NA,TRBJ2-1,TGTGCCAGCAGCTCTACAAACTTCCTACGGGATGAGCAGTTCTTC,CASSSTNFLRDEQFF
TRBV7-9,NA,NA,TRBJ2-5,TGTGCCAGCAGCTCCTCCCGGGCTAGCGACCAAGAGACCCAGTACTTC,CASSSSRASDQETQYF
TRBV30,NA,NA,TRBJ1-2,TGTGCCTGGAGTGTAGGCCGGAGCTCTAACTATGGCTACACCTTC,CAWSVGRSSNYGYTF
TRBV27,NA,TRBD2,TRBJ2-1,TGTGCCAGCAGTTTAACCGGGACTAGCGGTAACAATGAGCAGTTCTTC,CASSLTGTSGNNEQFF
TRBV18,NA,NA,TRBJ1-1,TGTGCCAGCTCGCGATCGGGAGACACTGAAGCTTTCTTT,CASSRSGDTEAFF
TRBV5-8,NA,NA,TRBJ2-2,TGTGCCAGCAGCCTCAGGGTTACAAACACCGGGGAGCTGTTTTTT,CASSLRVTNTGELFF
TRBV4-3,NA,NA,TRBJ2-3,TGCGCCAGCAGCCTCATAGCTTGGCGGAGCACAGATACGCAGTATTTT,CASSLIAWRSTDTQYF
TRBV5-1,NA,TRBD2,TRBJ2-1,TGCGCCAGCAGCCCACCCCGACTAGCGGGAGGGCCTCAGGAGCAGTTCTTC,CASSPPRLAGGPQEQFF
TRBV18,NA,NA,TRBJ2-7,TGTGCCAGCTCACCATTGGAGGGAGTGAGCGACGAGCAGTACTTC,CASSPLEGVSDEQYF
TRBV5-6,NA,NA,TRBJ2-1,TGTGCCAGCAGCTTGGGGCGGGCCTCCTACAATGAGCAGTTCTTC,CASSLGRASYNEQFF
TRBV7-6,NA,TRBD1,TRBJ2-7,TGTGCCAGCAGCTACCGGGCAGGGGGAGCCTACGAGCAGTACTTC,CASSYRAGGAYEQYF
TRBV10-3,NA,TRBD2,TRBJ2-7,TGTGCCATCAGTGAGGGGGCTAGCGGGAGGGCCCCGGGGGAGCAGTACTTC,CAISEGASGRAPGEQYF
TRBV28,NA,TRBD2,TRBJ2-1,TGTGCCAGGACCTTCCATTATTTGGGTGCTAGCGGGAGGGCCGTAGGGTTCTTC,CARTFHYLGASGRAVGFF
TRBV6-6,NA,TRBD2,TRBJ2-3,TGTGCCAGCAGACGAACGGGACTAGCGGGAGGCACAGATACGCAGTATTTT,CASRRTGLAGGTDTQYF
TRBV9,few,TRBD2,TRBJ2-1,TGTGCCAGCAGCGTAGCTGGACTAGCAGGCAATGAGCAGTTCTTC,CASSVAGLAGNEQFF
TRBV7-8,NA,TRBD2,TRBJ2-1,TGTGCCAGCAGCCCGGGGACTAGCGCTAACAATGAGCAGTTCTTC,CASSPGTSANNEQFF
TRBV23-1,NA,NA,TRBJ2-5,TGCGCCAGCACACCCCGCACTGTGACCCAGTACTTC,CASTPRTVTQYF
TRBV11-3,few,TRBD1,TRBJ1-1,TGTGCCAGCAGCTTACAGGGGGGCACTGAAGCTTTCTTT,CASSLQGGTEAFF
TRBV7-2,NA,TRBD1,TRBJ1-1,TGTGCCAGCAGCGCCGATCGGGACAGGGAAGCTTTCTTT,CASSADRDREAFF
TRBV6-5,NA,TRBD1,TRBJ1-2,TGTGCCAGCAGTTACGGCAGGGGGCCGTATGGCTACACCTTC,CASSYGRGPYGYTF
TRBV29-1,NA,NA,TRBJ2-7,TGCAGCGTTGAATCGGGAGCGCGCCCCTACGAGCAGTACTTC,CSVESGARPYEQYF
TRBV10-2,once,NA,TRBJ1-5,TGCGCCAGCAGTGAGTCGTTTGCGACAGGCGATAATCAGCCCCAGCATTTT,CASSESFATGDNQPQHF
TRBV28,NA,TRBD2,TRBJ2-7,TGTGCCAGCAGTGCCTCCTCTAGCGGGAGTTTAGACGAGCAGTACTTC,CASSASSSGSLDEQYF
TRBV11-2,few,NA,TRBJ1-1,TGTGCCAGCAGGACTGGTGGGTATACGAACACTGAAGCTTTCTTT,CASRTGGYTNTEAFF
TRBV27,NA,NA,TRBJ2-2,TGTGCCAGCAGTCCCCCCCTCACCGGGGAGCTGTTTTTT,CASSPPLTGELFF
TRBV7-9,NA,NA,TRBJ2-1,TGTGCCAGCAGCTTCCAGCGGAGATCCTACAATGAGCAGTTCTTC,CASSFQRRSYNEQFF
TRBV20-1,NA,NA,TRBJ2-5,TGCAGTGCTAGTTCGCGGGGCTGGGACCAAGAGACCCAGTACTTC,CSASSRGWDQETQYF
TRBV6-4,NA,NA,TRBJ1-6,TGTGCCAGCAGTGACTCGAGAGGGGGTAATTCACCCCTCCACTTT,CASSDSRGGNSPLHF
TRBV7-9,NA,TRBD1,TRBJ1-2,TGTGCCAGCAGCTTCAGACAGGGGAACTATGGCTACACCTTC,CASSFRQGNYGYTF
TRBV27,NA,TRBD2,TRBJ2-3,TGTGCCAGCAGTTTACCTAGCGGGAGGGCCAGGGCAGATACGCAGTATTTT,CASSLPSGRARADTQYF
TRBV30,NA,NA,TRBJ2-2,TGTGCCTGGACCCTTTCGGTGGCCGGGGAGCTGTTTTTT,CAWTLSVAGELFF
TRBV7-5,NA,NA,TRBJ2-3,TGTGCCAGAAGCCGGACTAGCGGGAGGATCACAGATACGCAGTATTTT,CARSRTSGRITDTQYF
TRBV7-2,NA,NA,TRBJ1-3,TGTGCCAGCAGCTTCGAAGGGGCCACCATATATTTT,CASSFEGATIYF
TRBV6-2/TRBV6-3,few,NA,TRBJ2-6,TGTGCCAGCAGTTACACGGGGGGGGCCAACGTCCTGACTTTC,CASSYTGGANVLTF